Below, 22 T cell receptor beta chains from the same sample are listed, as sequenced in a study of T cells in localized non-small cell lung cancer. TCRdb's table, derived via immunoSEQ multiplex PCR, lists solely in-frame clones and lacks some. The data show tens of thousands of clones, with around nine tenths seen just once and approximately 6.9% held by the top ten. The starting material was peripheral blood, obtained before any cancer treatment. The receptors stem from a female donor older than 55 with stage I lung adenocarcinoma.

The V call is TRBV18, the J call TRBJ2-7, with D unresolved. Germline V gene sequence: CDR1 KGHSH, CDR2 LQKENI. This CDR3 has 13 amino acids. The V gene lost 1 base and the J gene lost 7 bases, with 11 bases spanning the gap. The CDR3: CASSPLADREQYV. CDR3 nucleotide sequence: TGTGCCAGCTCACCACTCGCGGACCGGGAGCAGTACGTC.

The chain has TRBV6-6 and TRBJ2-7, with 14 bases matching TRBD2. Per the germline V gene, CDR1 is MNHNY and CDR2 is SVGAGI (reference sequence). The CDR3 runs to 16 residues. Losses at the gene ends were 6 bases for V and 3 bases for J; bases not matched to a gene: 7. CDR3 DNA: TGTGCCAGCAGCCAAGGACTAGCGGGGGGCCTCTACGAGCAGTACGTC. This codes for CASSQGLAGGLYEQYV.

The chain recombines TRBV2 with TRBJ2-2, with TRBD1 matching 9 bases. The CDR3 covers 16 residues. Germline CDR1 is SNHLY and CDR2 is FYNNEI. The V and J ends lost 4 bases and 0 bases, in that order; junction bases with no gene match: 3. The DNA for the CDR3 is TGTGCCAGCAGTGGGGGACAGGGTACGAACACCGGGGAGCTGTTTTTT. It codes for CASSGGQGTNTGELFF.

The V gene is TRBV19, the J gene TRBJ1-1, with D uncertain. The CDR3 is 13 amino acids. V was shortened by 5 bases and J by 1 base, with 8 bases between the two germline ends. Germline V gene data show CDR1 as LNHDA and CDR2 as SQIVND (reference sequence). This CDR3 reads CASSPNANTEAFF. DNA of the CDR3: TGTGCCAGTAGTCCCAACGCGAACACTGAAGCTTTCTTT.

J is TRBJ2-2 and V is TRBV7-3; D may be TRBD1 (6 bases). The CDR3 length is 13 residues. CDR1 SGHTA and CDR2 FQGTGA come from the germline V gene. Trimming stripped 8 bases from V and 11 bases from J, with 18 bases between. CDR3 sequence: CASRQGTGSELFF. CDR3 DNA: TGTGCCAGCCGGCAGGGGACGGGCTCAGAGCTGTTTTTT.

The V call is TRBV7-3, the J call TRBJ1-2; D not resolved. Germline lookup yields CDR1 SGHTA and CDR2 FQGTGA. V was clipped by 5 bases and J by 0 bases, with 10 bases between them. The CDR3 runs 14 residues. The CDR3: CASSLERANYGYTF. The CDR3 region has the DNA TGTGCCAGCAGCCTAGAGAGGGCTAACTATGGCTACACCTTC.

This clone counts as medium-sized. The CDR3 nucleotides read TGTGCCAGTATCCCGGGACAGGGAACTCAAGGCTACACCTTC. Protein product: CASIPGQGTQGYTF. This chain joins TRBV19 and TRBJ1-2; 9 bases line up with TRBD1. Germline V gives CDR1 LNHDA, CDR2 SQIVND (reference sequence). Trimming cost V 7 bases and J 8 bases; bases outside gene matches: 11. This CDR3 has 14 amino acids. The full variable domain, with the rest looked up from reference TRBV19 and TRBJ1-2, is DGGITQSPKYLFRKEGQNVTLSCEQNLNHDAMYWYRQDPGQGLRLIYYSQIVNDFQKGDIAEGYSVSREKKESFPLTVTSAQKNPTAFYLCASIPGQGTQGYTFGSGTRLTVV.

The chain links TRBV6-5 to TRBJ1-1; TRBD1 is a possible D gene (5 bases). This CDR3 has 15 residues. Per germline, CDR1 MNHEY and CDR2 SVGAGI. Trimming removed 4 bases at V and 1 base at J, with 13 bases between. The CDR3 bases are TGTGCCAGCAGTTCCCTACCCGACAGGAACACTGAAGCTTTCTTT. Its protein is CASSSLPDRNTEAFF.

The genes are TRBV15 and TRBJ1-2; a weak D match, TRBD1 (5 bases). Trimming removed 0 bases at V and 8 bases at J, with 16 bases between. Germline values: CDR1 LNHNV, CDR2 YYDKDF (reference sequence). The CDR3 has 15 residues. The CDR3 DNA sequence: TGTGCCACCAGCAGAGATAACGGGGCGGCAGGAGGCTACACCTTC. Translated: CATSRDNGAAGGYTF.

The J gene is TRBJ1-2, the V gene TRBV11-1; D is possibly TRBD1 (6 bases). In germline, CDR1 is SGHAT, CDR2 FQDESV (reference sequence). Trimming stripped 5 bases from V and 4 bases from J, with 11 bases between. This CDR3 contains 13 residues. The CDR3 DNA is TGTGCCAGCAGCGACAGGAGAACCTATGGCTACACCTTC. Translation gives CASSDRRTYGYTF.

The CDR3 is CASSTRVLGYTF. The CDR3 bases are TGTGCCAGCTCTACCAGAGTGCTTGGCTACACCTTC. J is TRBJ1-2 and V is TRBV9; D uncertain. CDR3 size: 12 residues. Germline values: CDR1 SGDLS, CDR2 YYNGEE. Between the trimmed V and J ends, which lost 7 bases and 7 bases, there was a span of 14 bases. Full variable domain (outside the CDR3, taken from reference TRBV9 and TRBJ1-2): DSGVTQTPKHLITATGQRVTLRCSPRSGDLSVYWYQQSLDQGLQFLIQYYNGEERAKGNILERFSAQQFPDLHSELNLSSLELGDSALYFCASSTRVLGYTFGSGTRLTVV.

The genes are TRBV14 and TRBJ2-2; D may be TRBD1 or TRBD2 (5 bases each). The ends were cut back, 1 base at V and 6 bases at J, with 6 bases in the middle. Germline V gives CDR1 SGHDN, CDR2 FVKESK. The CDR3 covers 13 residues. CDR3 sequence (DNA): TGTGCCAGCAGCCAAGTGGGGGCCGGGGAGCTGTTTTTT. Translated, it gives CASSQVGAGELFF.

This chain connects TRBV18 to TRBJ1-1; D not resolved. CDR1 and CDR2 from the germline V gene are KGHSH and LQKENI. This CDR3 has 13 residues. Trimming removed 3 bases from V and 1 base from J, with 6 bases in between. DNA of the CDR3: TGTGCCAGCTCACCTCAGGAGAACACTGAAGCTTTCTTT. It specifies CASSPQENTEAFF. Together with reference TRBV18 and TRBJ1-1, the CDR3 gives the full variable domain: NAGVMQNPRHLVRRRGQEARLRCSPMKGHSHVYWYRQLPEEGLKFMVYLQKENIIDESGMPKERFSAEFPKEGPSILRIQQVVRGDSAAYFCASSPQENTEAFFGQGTRLTVV.

The rearrangement links TRBV28 to TRBJ2-3, with a tentative D call TRBD2 (6 bases). CDR1 MDHEN and CDR2 SYDVKM come from the germline V gene. The CDR3 loop spans 15 amino acids. V lost 2 bases, J lost 3 bases, and 12 bases lay in between. The CDR3 DNA reads as TGTGCCAGCAGTTTACGAGGGGCGGGGACAGATACGCAGTATTTT. It yields the protein CASSLRGAGTDTQYF.

The genes are TRBV27 and TRBJ1-1, with 7 bases matching TRBD1. V was pared by 5 bases and J by 4 bases, with 22 bases of the junction left unmatched. The CDR3 runs 19 residues. The germline V gene encodes CDR1 MNHEY and CDR2 SMNVEV (reference sequence). This CDR3 reads CASSPPTMPTGNGRTEAFF. CDR3 coding DNA: TGTGCCAGCAGTCCACCGACGATGCCGACAGGGAACGGGCGCACTGAAGCTTTCTTT.

The chain couples TRBV7-2 to TRBJ2-4; D remains ambiguous. Germline CDR1 SGHTA, CDR2 FQGNSA. V was cut by 2 bases and J by 0 bases, with 5 bases left in between. The CDR3 contains 14 residues. The CDR3 bases are TGTGCCAGCAGCTTAACGCTAGCCAAAAACATTCAGTACTTC. Residues: CASSLTLAKNIQYF.

The chain uses TRBV5-6 and TRBJ2-3; 9 nucleotides agree with TRBD1. V shed 5 bases, J shed 5 bases, and the junction held 12 bases outside the gene matches. CDR1 SGHDT and CDR2 YYEEEE come from the germline V gene. The CDR3 contains 16 residues. The CDR3 DNA is TGTGCCAGCAGACCTCCTCTGACAGGGGGGAAAGATACGCAGTATTTT. Protein: CASRPPLTGGKDTQYF.

The V call is TRBV6-5, the J call TRBJ1-2; no definite D call. CDR1 is MNHEY, CDR2 SVGAGI, per germline. The CDR3 runs 11 residues. Trimming took off 7 bases at V and 4 bases at J, with 7 bases between the two ends. CDR3 coding DNA: TGTGCCAGCAAGGGTGTCTATGGCTACACCTTC. Its protein product is CASKGVYGYTF.

The chain combines TRBV19 with TRBJ1-5; D uncertain. Germline CDR1 LNHDA, CDR2 SQIVND (reference sequence). The V and J ends lost 8 bases and 3 bases respectively, with 14 bases between them. CDR3 length equals 14 residues. The CDR3, as DNA: TGTGCCAGTTGCAACCGGGCGGACAATCAGCCCCAGCATTTT. Translation: CASCNRADNQPQHF.

The chain combines TRBV4-2 with TRBJ1-3; D unclear. Germline V gene lookup returns CDR1 LGHNA and CDR2 YNFKEQ. The V and J ends lost 0 bases and 0 bases respectively, with 15 bases between them. The CDR3 has 18 residues. The CDR3 DNA sequence: TGTGCCAGCAGCCAAGAAGGAGGGTTTAGCAACTCTGGAAACACCATATATTTT. Its translation: CASSQEGGFSNSGNTIYF.

This clone has just a few counts. This chain joins TRBV2 and TRBJ1-5; the D is unclear. The length of the CDR3 is 15 residues. Looked up from germline, CDR1 is SNHLY and CDR2 is FYNNEI. Trimming left V 4 bases short and J 0 bases short, with 10 bases between. CDR3 sequence: CASSGEAYSNQPQHF. In nucleotides, the CDR3 is TGTGCCAGCAGTGGGGAAGCATATAGCAATCAGCCCCAGCATTTT.

The CDR3 sequence is CASSSPGRRNTEAFF. The CDR3 nucleotides read TGTGCCAGCAGTTCTCCGGGACGGAGGAACACTGAAGCTTTCTTT. This chain connects TRBV28 to TRBJ1-1; tentative D call: TRBD1 (5 bases). V was cut by 4 bases and J by 1 base, with 13 bases left in between. CDR1 and CDR2 (germline): MDHEN, SYDVKM. The CDR3 has 15 residues. The variable domain in full, completed from reference TRBV28 and TRBJ1-1, reads DVKVTQSSRYLVKRTGEKVFLECVQDMDHENMFWYRQDPGLGLRLIYFSYDVKMKEKGDIPEGYSVSREKKERFSLILESASTNQTSMYLCASSSPGRRNTEAFFGQGTRLTVV.